This record covers a single TCR beta chain. The antigen it binds to is not known. Qualities for individual bases were not recorded, and no much larger clone is one base off. To be eligible, patients had to be adults with ileal or ileocolonic Crohn's disease and an indication for ileocolonic resection. Whole ileal mucosal biopsies were kept frozen at -80 degrees C prior to DNA extraction. Genomic DNA was extracted from frozen whole biopsies with a TRizol-based method and quantified on a NanoDrop 2000 spectrophotometer. For commercial TCRB immunosequencing, about 500 nanograms of biopsy DNA were submitted for each sample. Adaptive Biotechnology amplified CDR3 regions from genomic DNA with a two-step multiplex PCR that controlled for amplification bias. The first PCR used primers for every V and J gene segment; the second PCR added barcodes and Illumina adapters. An Illumina instrument was used to sequence the CDR3 libraries. From the authors' description of their analysis: The analysis drew on both the pipelines supplied by the vendor and custom analysis of the raw data in R/Bioconductor running R version 3.3.0. Clonality, which ranges from 0 to 1, was calculated as the inverse of the normalised Shannon entropy across all productive clones. High-frequency clones were defined as the repertoire share of the top 100 clones, retaining only clones passing a 95% confidence test. The Simpson index measured repertoire diversity, and the Morisita-Horn index measured overlap between samples. This is the immuneACCESS table as TCRdb keeps it, with only in-frame sequences that have V and J called. A part of the clones is gone; compared with another copy, unresolved V genes explain less than half, and the rest is unexplained. V and J calls and clone size are given by that table; D and trimming were obtained from the DNA. This sample holds roughly 4,700 clones; roughly 80% were observed only once. Approximately 12% of the sample goes to the ten largest clones.

The sample belongs to a study of T cell repertoires in ileal Crohn's disease (dated by TCRdb to 2018 to 2020). In the study overall: The median duration of disease was approximately eight years, and at the time of surgery 35% of patients were active smokers. Every patient underwent surgery because of a complication, which was stricturing disease in approximately 60% and penetrating disease in around 39%. A total of roughly 170 mucosal samples from 57 patients were sequenced, collected from several sites on the surgical specimen and at postoperative endoscopy. Endoscopic postoperative recurrence was defined by a Rutgeerts score above i0. The TCR repertoire was analysed in some 53 patients with Crohn's disease drawn from a prospective multicentre cohort. Running in parallel with the study was a multicentre cohort set up to find predictors of early endoscopic recurrence following ileocolonic resection. Postoperative therapy was given to about half of the patients, with thiopurines administered to 11 patients and anti-TNF agents administered to under 20 patients. Beyond this particular receptor, the publication reports: A significantly higher proportion of clonal expansions was observed in active smokers at surgery than in non-smokers (roughly 27% vs 19%, p=0.02). Endoscopic recurrence was linked to a higher percentage of high-frequency clones at surgery, and recurrence occurred in every patient whose clonality exceeded 26.8% (18/57). Only a subgroup of patients, of unstated size, had mucosal CD4 and CD8 T cells sorted and sequenced. Sorted CD8 T cells carried more high-frequency clones than CD4 T cells, suggesting mucosal expansions were mainly CD8.

Relative to germline, V is missing 6 bases and J is missing 5 bases, with 4 bases of the junction outside any gene match. According to the germline V gene (reference sequence), CDR1 reads SGHNT and CDR2 reads YYREEE. From its cysteine to its phenylalanine, the CDR3 spans 13 amino acids. The sequence is cut down to CDR3 DNA, 39 bases in frame from base 1. This clonotype was sampled from an adult with Crohn's disease. This chain is built from TRBV5-4 and TRBJ2-4, with 8 central nucleotides matching TRBD1. Material: ileal tissue. The DNA reads TGTGCCAGCACCCCGGGACAGGAAAACATTCAGTACTTC. This encodes CASTPGQENIQYF.